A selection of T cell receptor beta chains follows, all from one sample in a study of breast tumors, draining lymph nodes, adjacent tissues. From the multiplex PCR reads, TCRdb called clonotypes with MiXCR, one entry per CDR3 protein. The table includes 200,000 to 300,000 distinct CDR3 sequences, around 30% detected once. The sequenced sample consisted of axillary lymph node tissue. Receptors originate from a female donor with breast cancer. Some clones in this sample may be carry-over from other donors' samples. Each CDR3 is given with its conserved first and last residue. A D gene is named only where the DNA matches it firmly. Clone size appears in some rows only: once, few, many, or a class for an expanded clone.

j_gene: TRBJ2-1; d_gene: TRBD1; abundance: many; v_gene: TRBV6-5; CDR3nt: TGTGCCAGCAGAAGACAGGGCTACAATGAGCAGTTCTTC; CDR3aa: CASRRQGYNEQFF
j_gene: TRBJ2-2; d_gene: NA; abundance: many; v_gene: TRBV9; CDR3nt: TGTGCCAGCAGCCCGGTTACGACCGGGGAGCTGTTTTTT; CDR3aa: CASSPVTTGELFF
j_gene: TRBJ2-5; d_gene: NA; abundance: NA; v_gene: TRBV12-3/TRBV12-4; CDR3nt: TGTGCCAGCAGTTTACCCAGGGCTGGCCAAGAGACCCAGTACTTC; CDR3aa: CASSLPRAGQETQYF
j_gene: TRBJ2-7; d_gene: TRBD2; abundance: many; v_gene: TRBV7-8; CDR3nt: TGTGCCAGCAGCCCCTTAGCGGGGGGGGGTAGGGAGCAGTACTTC; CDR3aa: CASSPLAGGGREQYF
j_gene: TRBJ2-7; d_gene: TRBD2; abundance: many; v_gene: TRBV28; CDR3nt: TGTGCCAGCACCGGGACTAGCGGACTCTACGAGCAGTACTTC; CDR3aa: CASTGTSGLYEQYF
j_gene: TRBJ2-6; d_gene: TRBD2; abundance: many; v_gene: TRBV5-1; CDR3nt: TGCGCCAGCAGTTTAGCGGGCTCTGGGGCCAACGTCCTGACTTTC; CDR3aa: CASSLAGSGANVLTF
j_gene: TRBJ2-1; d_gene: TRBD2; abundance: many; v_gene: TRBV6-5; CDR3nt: TGTGCCAGCAGTTACGGTAGCGGGAACTACAATGAGCAGTTCTTC; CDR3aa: CASSYGSGNYNEQFF
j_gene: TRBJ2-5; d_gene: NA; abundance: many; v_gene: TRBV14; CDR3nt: TGTGCCAGCAGCCAACGGAGAGAGACCCAGTACTTC; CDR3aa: CASSQRRETQYF
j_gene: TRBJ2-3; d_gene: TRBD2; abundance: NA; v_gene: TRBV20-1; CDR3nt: TGCAGTGAAAGAGGAAGACTAGCGGGAGAGGGAGATACGCAGTATTTT; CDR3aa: CSERGRLAGEGDTQYF
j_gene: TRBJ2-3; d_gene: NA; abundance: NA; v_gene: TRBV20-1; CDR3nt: TGCGGTGCTAGGCACTTAGGTCCCACCTACAATGAGCAGTATTTT; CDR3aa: CGARHLGPTYNEQYF
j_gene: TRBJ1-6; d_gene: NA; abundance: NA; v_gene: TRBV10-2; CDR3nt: TGCGCCAGCAGAGGGGGGAATTCACCCCTCCACTTT; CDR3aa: CASRGGNSPLHF
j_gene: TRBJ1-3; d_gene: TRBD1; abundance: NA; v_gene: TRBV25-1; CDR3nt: TGTGCCAGCAGTGCTAGGGGGCGTGGCGGGGAGAAGGGAAACACCATATATTTT; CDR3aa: CASSARGRGGEKGNTIYF
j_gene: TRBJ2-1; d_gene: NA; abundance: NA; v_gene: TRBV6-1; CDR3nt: TGTGCCAGCAACCAAGGGCGGGTGTGGTACAATGAGCAGTTCTTC; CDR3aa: CASNQGRVWYNEQFF
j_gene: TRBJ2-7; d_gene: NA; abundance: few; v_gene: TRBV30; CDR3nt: TGTGCCTGGAGTGTCCAGGGCATCTACGAGCAGTACTTC; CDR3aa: CAWSVQGIYEQYF
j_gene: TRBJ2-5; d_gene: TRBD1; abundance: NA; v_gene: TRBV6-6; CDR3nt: TGTGCCAGCAGTGACACAGGGGGCTTGGTAGAGACCCAGTACTTC; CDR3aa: CASSDTGGLVETQYF
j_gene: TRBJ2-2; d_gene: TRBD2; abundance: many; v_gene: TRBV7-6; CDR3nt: TGTGCCAGCAGCCCGGGACTAGCGGGAGCCGGGAACACCGGGGAGCTGTTTTTT; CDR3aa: CASSPGLAGAGNTGELFF
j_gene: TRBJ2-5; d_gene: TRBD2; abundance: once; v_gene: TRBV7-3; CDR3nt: TGTGCCATCGAACTAGCGGGAGAGACCCAGTACTTC; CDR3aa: CAIELAGETQYF
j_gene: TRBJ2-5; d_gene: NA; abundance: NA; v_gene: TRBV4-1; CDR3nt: TGCGCCAGCAGCCCGCGGAGCACAGATCAAGAGACCCAGTACTTC; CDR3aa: CASSPRSTDQETQYF
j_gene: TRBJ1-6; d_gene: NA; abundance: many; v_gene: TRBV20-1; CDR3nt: TGCAGTGCTAGAGCTAAGGGTGGACCCCTCCACTTT; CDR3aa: CSARAKGGPLHF
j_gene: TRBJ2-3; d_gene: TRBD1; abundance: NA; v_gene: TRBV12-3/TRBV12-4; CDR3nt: TGTGCCAGCAGTCGACAGGGATCGGGCACAGATACGCAGTATTTT; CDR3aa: CASSRQGSGTDTQYF
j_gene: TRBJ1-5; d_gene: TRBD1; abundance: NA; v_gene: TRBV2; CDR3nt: TGTGCCAGCAGTGCCAGGGGGATAAGTGGCAATCAGCCCCAGCATTTC; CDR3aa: CASSARGISGNQPQHF
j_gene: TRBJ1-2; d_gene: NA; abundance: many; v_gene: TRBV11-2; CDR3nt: TGTGCCAGCAGCTCCAGGGGAAACTATGGCTACACCTTC; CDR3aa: CASSSRGNYGYTF
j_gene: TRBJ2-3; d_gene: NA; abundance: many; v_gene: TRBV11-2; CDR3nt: TGTGCCAGCAGCTTAGATGGGAGTCGCACAGATACGCAGTATTTT; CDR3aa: CASSLDGSRTDTQYF
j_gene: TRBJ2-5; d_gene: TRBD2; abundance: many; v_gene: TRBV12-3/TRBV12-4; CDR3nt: TGTGCCAGCAGTTTAAACGGGAGGGAGACCCAGTACTTC; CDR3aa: CASSLNGRETQYF
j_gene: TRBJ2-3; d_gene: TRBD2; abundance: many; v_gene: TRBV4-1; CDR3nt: TGCGCCAGCAGCCCCGCCCCAGTAACCTGGACTAGCGGAAGCACAGATACGCAGTATTTT; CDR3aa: CASSPAPVTWTSGSTDTQYF
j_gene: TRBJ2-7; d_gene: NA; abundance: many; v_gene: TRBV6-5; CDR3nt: TGTGCCACCGCGTACATTCGCTCCTACGAGCAGTACTTC; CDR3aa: CATAYIRSYEQYF